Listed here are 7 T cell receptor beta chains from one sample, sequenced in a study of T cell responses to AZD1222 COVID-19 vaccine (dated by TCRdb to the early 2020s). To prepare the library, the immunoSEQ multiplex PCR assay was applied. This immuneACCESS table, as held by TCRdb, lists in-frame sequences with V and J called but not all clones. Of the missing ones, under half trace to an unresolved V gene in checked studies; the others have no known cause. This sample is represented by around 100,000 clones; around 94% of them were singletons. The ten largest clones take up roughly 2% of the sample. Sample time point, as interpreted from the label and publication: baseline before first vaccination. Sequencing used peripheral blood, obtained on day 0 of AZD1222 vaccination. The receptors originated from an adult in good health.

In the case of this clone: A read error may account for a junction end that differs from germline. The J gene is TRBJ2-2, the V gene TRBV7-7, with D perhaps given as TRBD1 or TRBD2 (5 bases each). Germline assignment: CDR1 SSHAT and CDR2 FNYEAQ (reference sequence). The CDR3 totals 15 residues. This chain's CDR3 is CASSPGTGNTGELFF. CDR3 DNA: TGTGCTAGCAGCCCAGGGACGGGGAACACCGGGGAGCTGTTTTTT.

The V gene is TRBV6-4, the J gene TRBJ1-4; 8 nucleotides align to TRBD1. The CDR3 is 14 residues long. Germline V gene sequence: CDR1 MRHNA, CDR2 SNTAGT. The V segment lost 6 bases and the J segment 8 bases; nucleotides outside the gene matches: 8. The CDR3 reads CASSPTGGSEKLFF. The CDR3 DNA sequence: TGTGCCAGCAGCCCAACAGGGGGGTCAGAAAAACTGTTTTTT.

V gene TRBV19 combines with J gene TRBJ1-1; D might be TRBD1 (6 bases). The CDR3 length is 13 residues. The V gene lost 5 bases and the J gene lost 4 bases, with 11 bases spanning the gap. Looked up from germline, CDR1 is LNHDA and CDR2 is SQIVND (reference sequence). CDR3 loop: CASSYTGTTEAFF. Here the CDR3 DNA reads TGTGCCAGTAGTTACACAGGGACCACTGAAGCTTTCTTT.

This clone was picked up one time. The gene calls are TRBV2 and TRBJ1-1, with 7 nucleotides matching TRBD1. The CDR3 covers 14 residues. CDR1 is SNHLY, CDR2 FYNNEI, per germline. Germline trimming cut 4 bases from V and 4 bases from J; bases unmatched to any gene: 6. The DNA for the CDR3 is TGTGCCAGCAGTGGCAGACAGGGTCCCACTGAAGCTTTCTTT. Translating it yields CASSGRQGPTEAFF.

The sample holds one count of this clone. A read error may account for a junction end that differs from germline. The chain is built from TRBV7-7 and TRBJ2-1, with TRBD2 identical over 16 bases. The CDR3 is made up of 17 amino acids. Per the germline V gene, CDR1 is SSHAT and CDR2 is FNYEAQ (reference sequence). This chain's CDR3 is CASSSGTSGRVDNEQFF. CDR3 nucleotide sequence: TGTGCTAGCAGCTCCGGGACTAGCGGGAGGGTTGACAATGAGCAGTTCTTC.

The CDR3 here is CATSRERTTAYEQYF. Written as DNA, the CDR3 is TGTGCCACCAGCAGAGAAAGGACCACGGCCTACGAGCAGTACTTC. The chain has TRBV15 and TRBJ2-7, with D unclear. V lost 0 bases, J lost 2 bases, and 11 bases lay in between. Germline assignment: CDR1 LNHNV and CDR2 YYDKDF (reference sequence). The CDR3 extends over 15 amino acids. Complete variable domain (other parts from reference TRBV15 and TRBJ2-7): DAMVIQNPRYQVTQFGKPVTLSCSQTLNHNVMYWYQQKSSQAPKLLFHYYDKDFNNEADTPDNFQSRRPNTSFCFLDIRSPGLGDTAMYLCATSRERTTAYEQYFGPGTRLTVT.

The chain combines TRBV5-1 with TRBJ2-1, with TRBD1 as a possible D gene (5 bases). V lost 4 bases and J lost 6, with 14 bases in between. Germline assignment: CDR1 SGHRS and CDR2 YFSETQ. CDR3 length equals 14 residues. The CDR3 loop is CASSLGQRGNEQFF. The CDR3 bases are TGCGCCAGCAGCCTGGGGCAGCGTGGCAATGAGCAGTTCTTC.